The present T cell receptor beta chain was sequenced within a study of cytomegalovirus exposure and HLA in healthy donors. Notes on the study in general: Exclusion as indistinguishable affected some V segments, including TRBV6-2 and TRBV6-3. Among CMV-associated TCR beta chains, most appeared HLA-restricted in a later analysis. Beyond CMV serostatus, there was no information to go on about immune exposure. Later analysis associated a missense DCLRE1C variant with TCR beta V- and J-gene trimming.

Germline-derived CDR1 and CDR2 are SGHDT and YYEEEE. The CDR3 is 17 amino acids. V was clipped by 2 bases and J by 1 base; unmatched bases: 8. The PCR had 60 Vbeta and 13 Jbeta primers. Using immunoSEQ multiplex PCR, the repertoire was profiled, and TCRdb retains in-frame clones only, with some absent. The sample lists some 130,000 clones, about 9.1% occurring once. This clone showed up just a few times. Its antigen is not identified. V usage is TRBV5-6 and J usage is TRBJ1-5; TRBD1 matches 8 bases. The sequence was collected from a middle-aged woman in good health and CMV-seropositive. Material for sequencing was PBMCs. CDR3 coding DNA: TGTGCCAGCAGCTTTGGACAGGGAAGGTTGAGCAATCAGCCCCAGCATTTT. It translates to CASSFGQGRLSNQPQHF. The full variable domain, with the rest looked up from reference TRBV5-6 and TRBJ1-5, is DAGVTQSPTHLIKTRGQQVTLRCSPKSGHDTVSWYQQALGQGPQFIFQYYEEEERQRGNFPDRFSGHQFPNYSSELNVNALLLGDSALYLCASSFGQGRLSNQPQHFGDGTRLSIL.